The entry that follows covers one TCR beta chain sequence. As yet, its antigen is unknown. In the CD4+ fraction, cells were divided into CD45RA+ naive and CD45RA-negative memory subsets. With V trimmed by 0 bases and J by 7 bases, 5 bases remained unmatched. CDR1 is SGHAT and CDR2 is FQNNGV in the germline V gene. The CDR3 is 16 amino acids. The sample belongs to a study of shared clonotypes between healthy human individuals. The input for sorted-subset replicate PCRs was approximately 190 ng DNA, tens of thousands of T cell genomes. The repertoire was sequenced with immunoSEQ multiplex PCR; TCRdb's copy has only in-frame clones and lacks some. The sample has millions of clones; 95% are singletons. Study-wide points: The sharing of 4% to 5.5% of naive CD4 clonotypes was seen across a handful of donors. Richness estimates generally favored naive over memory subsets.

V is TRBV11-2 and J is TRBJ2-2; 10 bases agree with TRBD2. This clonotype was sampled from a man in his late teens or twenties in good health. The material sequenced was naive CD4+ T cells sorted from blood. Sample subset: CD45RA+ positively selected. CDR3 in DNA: TGTGCCAGCAGCTTAGAATCTAGCGGGAGAGGCGGGGAGCTGTTTTTT. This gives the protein CASSLESSGRGGELFF. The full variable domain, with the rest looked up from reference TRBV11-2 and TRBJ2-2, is EAGVAQSPRYKIIEKRQSVAFWCNPISGHATLYWYQQILGQGPKLLIQFQNNGVVDDSQLPKDRFSAERLKGVDSTLKIQPAKLEDSAVYLCASSLESSGRGGELFFGEGSRLTVL.